Presented here are 3 T cell receptor beta chains from one specimen sequenced in a study of spatial heterogeneity in lung cancer. Described time point: blood at routine non-recurrence follow-up after resection. TCRdb ran MiXCR on the 5' RACE reads and lists one entry per CDR3 protein. The sample consists of tens of thousands of distinct CDR3 sequences, approximately 19% of them appearing once. The sample was PBMCs, taken at follow-up. These receptors were obtained from a male donor with early-stage non-small cell lung cancer.

The chain couples TRBV28 to TRBJ1-2; 11 bases fit TRBD1. V was clipped by 6 bases and J by 8 bases; unmatched bases: 8. The germline CDR1 and CDR2 sequences are MDHEN and SYDVKM. This CDR3 comprises 14 residues. CDR3 bases: TGTGCCAGCAGAACGGGACAGGGGGTCATCGGCTACACCTTC. This codes for CASRTGQGVIGYTF.

The chain uses TRBV10-3 and TRBJ2-1; D call uncertain. Germline V gene sequence: CDR1 ENHRY, CDR2 SYGVKD. The germline V and J ends were trimmed by 3 bases and 9 bases, with 9 bases remaining between them. The CDR3 is 12 residues long. The CDR3 DNA is TGTGCCATCAGTGACCCGGAGACTGAGCAGTTCTTC. Residues: CAISDPETEQFF.

The chain employs TRBV19 and TRBJ1-5; D uncertain. This CDR3 contains 15 residues. The germline V gene has CDR1 LNHDA and CDR2 SQIVND (reference sequence). Between the trimmed V and J ends, which lost 4 bases and 0 bases, there was a span of 10 bases. CDR3 protein: CASSTKGGSNQPQHF. CDR3 sequence (DNA): TGTGCCAGTAGTACGAAAGGCGGTAGCAATCAGCCCCAGCATTTT. Complete variable domain (other parts from reference TRBV19 and TRBJ1-5): DGGITQSPKYLFRKEGQNVTLSCEQNLNHDAMYWYRQDPGQGLRLIYYSQIVNDFQKGDIAEGYSVSREKKESFPLTVTSAQKNPTAFYLCASSTKGGSNQPQHFGDGTRLSIL.